The clone carrying this T cell receptor (beta chain) has more than one count but fewer than ten. Its antigen is unidentified. The data are from a study of regulatory T cells in long-lasting Graves disease. Study as a whole: By definition, persistent Graves' disease involved antithyroid drugs for over 5 years alongside positive TSH receptor antibodies. Overall study results and limits: Shared public clonotypes totalled over 2,500 in persistent patients, compared with around 930 in new patients. Persistent disease was characterized by preferential usage of TRBV28, TRBJ1-2 and TRBJ2-5.

CDR3-region Arm-PCR and iRepertoire HTBI primers produced the TCR beta libraries. TCRdb recomputed calls from the multiplex PCR reads with MiXCR, one row per CDR3 protein. The sample lists over 450,000 distinct CDR3 sequences; under 25% were seen once. Trimming pared 3 bases from V and 2 bases from J, leaving 14 bases between. The CDR3 covers 15 residues. Germline V gene data show CDR1 as MNHNS and CDR2 as SASEGT. Time point in this sample: persistent/refractory GD, antithyroid drugs over 5 years with positive TRAb. From PBMCs, RNA was extracted and then used to make the TCR library. This receptor was obtained from a female donor with Graves disease. This chain links TRBV6-1 with TRBJ2-7; D perhaps matches TRBD1 (6 bases). The sequenced sample was peripheral blood mononuclear cells (PBMCs), obtained when the disease was refractory, from a patient treated with antithyroid drugs. Here the CDR3 DNA reads TGTGCCAGCAGTGACCGGACAGATTCCCCCTACGAGCAGTACTTC. It is translated as CASSDRTDSPYEQYF.